The TCR beta chain described here comes from a study of T-cell reconstitution after alpha-beta-depleted transplantation in children. This clonotype was counted ten times or more. This CDR3 is 12 amino acids long. V was shortened by 2 bases and J by 7 bases, with 11 bases between the two germline ends. The germline V gene encodes CDR1 DFQATT and CDR2 SNEGSKA (reference sequence). This sample's TCRbeta library carried unique molecular identifier barcodes. Via MiXCR, TCRdb re-called the PCR reads, giving one row per CDR3 protein. The sample includes some 640,000 distinct CDR3 sequences, over 15% of them seen just once.

Here the sequenced sample was PBMCs from the stem cell graft donor, taken from the stem cell graft. The genes are TRBV20-1 and TRBJ1-1, with a tentative D call TRBD1 (5 bases). This TCR was sampled from a human donor who donated a stem cell graft to a child with acute myeloid leukemia. CDR3 loop: CSARSGALEAFF. In DNA, the CDR3 is TGCAGTGCTAGATCTGGGGCTCTTGAAGCTTTCTTT.